What follows are 29 T cell receptor beta chains derived from one specimen sequenced in a study of blood T cell repertoires in COVID-19. TCRdb keeps only in-frame clones here, not all; method: immunoSEQ multiplex PCR. The table shows some 190,000 clones, with 70% to 90% occurring only once. Material: peripheral blood. These receptors were taken from a human donor with active or convalescent COVID-19. The donor label of this sample is uncertain.

J is TRBJ1-2 and V is TRBV5-1, with TRBD1 as a possible D gene (6 bases). The V gene lost 4 bases and the J gene lost 4 bases, with 14 bases spanning the gap. CDR3 length: 14 residues. Germline CDR1 SGHRS, CDR2 YFSETQ. For the CDR3, the DNA is TGCGCCAGCAGCCTGGGGTCAGGGGTCTATGGCTACACCTTC. It yields the protein CASSLGSGVYGYTF.

The chain's CDR3 is CASSPGGRRADTQYF. CDR3 nucleotides: TGCGCCAGCAGCCCGGGAGGACGGCGGGCAGATACGCAGTATTTT. V is TRBV5-1 and J is TRBJ2-3; 7 bases line up with TRBD2. With 4 bases clipped from V and 4 bases from J, the junction kept 9 bases outside the gene matches. CDR3 length: 15 residues. Germline V gene data show CDR1 as SGHRS and CDR2 as YFSETQ.

The V gene is TRBV4-2, the J gene TRBJ2-1; TRBD1 matches 7 bases. The CDR3 sequence is 14 residues long. V was clipped by 1 base and J by 15 bases; unmatched bases: 12. Germline CDR1 is LGHNA and CDR2 is YNFKEQ. The CDR3 reads CASSQAQRQGRGFF. The CDR3 DNA reads as TGTGCCAGCAGCCAAGCTCAAAGACAGGGTCGGGGGTTCTTC.

V is TRBV5-4 and J is TRBJ2-5; 9 bases fit TRBD2. CDR3 length: 17 amino acids. Trimming cost V 2 bases and J 9 bases; bases outside gene matches: 17. The germline V gene encodes CDR1 SGHNT and CDR2 YYREEE (reference sequence). CDR3 sequence reads: CASSLPGLAVGLGAQYF. The DNA for the CDR3 is TGTGCCAGCAGCTTACCGGGACTAGCAGTGGGGCTTGGGGCCCAGTACTTC.

The chain carries TRBV24-1 and TRBJ2-1, with D possibly being TRBD1 (6 bases). V gave up 6 bases and J gave up 8 bases, with 7 bases separating them. The CDR3 sequence is 11 residues long. Per the germline V gene, CDR1 is KGHDR and CDR2 is SFDVKD. The CDR3 here is CATSRGYEQFF. CDR3 coding DNA: TGTGCCACCAGTAGGGGGTATGAGCAGTTCTTC.

The chain carries TRBV28 and TRBJ1-1; TRBD1 matches 10 bases. The V gene's germline CDR1 is MDHEN and CDR2 SYDVKM. Losses at the gene ends were 6 bases for V and 3 bases for J; bases not matched to a gene: 10. The CDR3 is made up of 16 amino acids. Here the CDR3 DNA reads TGTGCCAGCAGCTTCATACCGGGACAGGGGTACACTGAAGCTTTCTTT. This gives the protein CASSFIPGQGYTEAFF.

The gene calls are TRBV29-1 and TRBJ1-2; TRBD1 is a possible D gene (6 bases). Germline V gene data show CDR1 as SQVTM and CDR2 as ANQGSEA. The V end lost 4 bases, the J end lost 6 bases, and 18 bases lay between the germline ends. This CDR3 contains 14 residues. CDR3 loop: CSVAINGRGNGYTF. For the CDR3, the DNA is TGCAGCGTTGCCATCAACGGCAGGGGAAATGGCTACACCTTC.

The V and J genes are TRBV12-3 or TRBV12-4 and TRBJ1-2; 7 nucleotides align to TRBD1. This CDR3 spans 13 amino acids. The V and J ends lost 5 bases and 4 bases, in that order; junction bases with no gene match: 4. For the CDR3, the DNA is TGTGCCAGCAGTCCCTGGGACAGCTATGGCTACACCTTC. This translates into CASSPWDSYGYTF.

The chain joins TRBV28 to TRBJ2-7; D possibly corresponds to TRBD2 (5 bases). This CDR3 is 13 amino acids long. Germline loops: CDR1 MDHEN, CDR2 SYDVKM. V lost 1 base and J lost 7, with 11 bases in between. CDR3 residues: CASSLLGSWEQYF. CDR3 DNA sequence: TGTGCCAGCAGTTTATTGGGGAGTTGGGAGCAGTACTTC.

This rearrangement joins TRBV20-1 to TRBJ2-7, with D possibly matching TRBD2 (5 bases). The V end lost 3 bases, the J end lost 3 bases, and 9 bases lay between the germline ends. This CDR3 spans 12 amino acids. CDR1 DFQATT and CDR2 SNEGSKA come from the germline V gene (reference sequence). The CDR3 DNA reads as TGCAGTGCTAGTAAAGGGAGCTACGAGCAGTACTTC. Translation: CSASKGSYEQYF.

The chain recombines TRBV15 with TRBJ1-2, with 9 bases aligning to TRBD1. This CDR3 is built from 15 residues. The V segment lost 6 bases and the J segment 4 bases; nucleotides outside the gene matches: 9. Germline CDR1 and CDR2: LNHNV and YYDKDF (reference sequence). As DNA, the CDR3 is TGTGCCACCAGATCTACTCCACAGGGGGCCTATGGCTACACCTTC. It translates to CATRSTPQGAYGYTF.

The chain uses TRBV5-1 and TRBJ1-1; no clear D gene. There are 13 residues in the CDR3. V was cut by 0 bases and J by 4 bases, with 7 bases left in between. Germline lookup yields CDR1 SGHRS and CDR2 YFSETQ. For the CDR3, the DNA is TGCGCCAGCAGCTTGGAGTTGAGCACTGAAGCTTTCTTT. Its protein product is CASSLELSTEAFF.

The rearrangement joins TRBV9 to TRBJ2-7, with a tentative D call TRBD1 (6 bases). The V gene lost 4 bases and the J gene lost 5 bases, with 16 bases spanning the gap. This CDR3 has 14 amino acids. The V gene's germline CDR1 is SGDLS and CDR2 YYNGEE. In nucleotides, the CDR3 is TGTGCCAGCAGCACCTGGGACACGTGGGACGAGCAGTACTTC. Its protein is CASSTWDTWDEQYF. The whole variable domain, filled in from reference TRBV9 and TRBJ2-7, reads DSGVTQTPKHLITATGQRVTLRCSPRSGDLSVYWYQQSLDQGLQFLIQYYNGEERAKGNILERFSAQQFPDLHSELNLSSLELGDSALYFCASSTWDTWDEQYFGPGTRLTVT.

This sequence joins TRBV7-2 and TRBJ2-7; 10 nucleotides line up with TRBD2. This CDR3 is 19 amino acids long. Germline loops: CDR1 SGHTA, CDR2 FQGNSA. Losses at the gene ends were 5 bases for V and 3 bases for J; bases not matched to a gene: 19. The CDR3 DNA sequence: TGTGCCAGCAGCCAAGGGGTGGTAGCGGGAGGTTATGCAGACTACGAGCAGTACTTC. This sequence encodes CASSQGVVAGGYADYEQYF.

V gene TRBV21-1 combines with J gene TRBJ2-7; the listed D gene, TRBD2, was not tested against the DNA. TRBV21-1 corresponds to a pseudogene. This CDR3 contains 14 residues. The CDR3 nucleotides are TGTGCCAGCAGCAATAGTTCCTTCTCCTACGAGCAGTACTTC. Translation: CASSNSSFSYEQYF.

The rearrangement links TRBV4-3 to TRBJ1-5, with D unresolved. This CDR3 region has 15 residues. The germline V and J ends were trimmed by 0 bases and 2 bases, with 8 bases remaining between them. Germline CDR1 LGHNA, CDR2 YSLEER. In DNA, the CDR3 is TGCGCCAGCAGCCAAGAATTACGGGGCAATCAGCCCCAGCATTTT. This gives the protein CASSQELRGNQPQHF.

The chain combines TRBV3-1 (or the pseudogene TRBV3-2) with TRBJ1-3; D ambiguous. CDR3 size: 16 residues. Trimming shortened V by 1 base and J by 9 bases, and 19 bases separated the two germline ends. CDR1 is LGHDT and CDR2 is YNNKEL in the germline V gene (reference sequence). The CDR3 nucleotides are TGTGCCAGCAGCCAAGCAAGGAGGTCCGAAGGTGGCACCATATATTTT. Its protein is CASSQARRSEGGTIYF.

The chain has TRBV2 and TRBJ2-5; 12 nucleotides align to TRBD2. The germline V gene encodes CDR1 SNHLY and CDR2 FYNNEI. This CDR3 comprises 17 residues. Unmatched junction bases numbered 10, after V lost 6 bases and J lost 2 bases. The CDR3 DNA reads TGTGCCAGCAGCGACTCACTAGCGGGGGGAAGGCAAGAGACCCAGTACTTC. This codes for CASSDSLAGGRQETQYF.

J is TRBJ2-3 and V is TRBV5-1; 12 positions agree with TRBD2. CDR1 and CDR2 from the germline V gene are SGHRS and YFSETQ. The CDR3 runs to 15 residues. V dropped 4 bases and J dropped 3; count of bases not matched to a gene: 3. The CDR3 protein is CASSTGLAGTDTQYF. The CDR3 region has the DNA TGCGCCAGCAGCACCGGACTAGCGGGGACAGATACGCAGTATTTT.

In its sample, this clone was seen once. The rearrangement joins TRBV3-1 (or the pseudogene TRBV3-2) to TRBJ2-2; maybe TRBD2 (7 bases). V was clipped by 4 bases and J by 4 bases, with 13 bases between them. The length of the CDR3 is 15 residues. CDR1 is LGHDT, CDR2 YNNKEL, per germline (reference sequence). CDR3 region: CASSPRGGGTGELFF. DNA for the CDR3: TGTGCCAGCAGCCCCAGGGGCGGGGGCACCGGGGAGCTGTTTTTT.

The chain has TRBV7-9 and TRBJ2-5, with 8 bases identical to TRBD2. J lost 4 bases, V lost 5 bases, and 9 bases had no gene match. There are 15 residues in the CDR3. Per germline, CDR1 SEHNR and CDR2 FQNEAQ (reference sequence). CDR3 amino acids: CASSVGLDTRETQYF. CDR3 nucleotide sequence: TGTGCCAGCAGCGTGGGACTAGACACGAGAGAGACCCAGTACTTC.

The chain joins TRBV10-3 to TRBJ2-7; 9 bases align to TRBD2. Trimming cost V 9 bases and J 0 bases; bases outside gene matches: 12. The germline V gene encodes CDR1 ENHRY and CDR2 SYGVKD. The CDR3 extends over 16 amino acids. Here the CDR3 DNA reads TGTGCCATAGCGGGGGGCCCTTCATTAAGCTCCTACGAGCAGTACTTC. It encodes CAIAGGPSLSSYEQYF.

The CDR3 bases are TGCGCCAGCAGAAGGGGTTCTAGGGGGAACACTGAAGCTTTCTTT. Translation gives CASRRGSRGNTEAFF. This chain connects TRBV4-1 to TRBJ1-1; D possibly corresponds to TRBD1 (5 bases). The germline gives CDR1 MGHRA, CDR2 YSYEKL. The CDR3 runs 15 residues. V was clipped by 6 bases and J by 1 base, with 15 bases between them.

The chain employs TRBV4-2 and TRBJ1-4; D perhaps matches TRBD1 (5 bases). This CDR3 comprises 17 residues. Germline V gene lookup returns CDR1 LGHNA and CDR2 YNFKEQ. Trimming cost V 0 bases and J 0 bases, with 11 bases left between them. The DNA of the CDR3 is TGTGCCAGCAGCCAAGATTTATTCAGGGCAACTAATGAAAAACTGTTTTTT. Encoded protein: CASSQDLFRATNEKLFF.

This rearrangement joins TRBV11-3 to TRBJ2-3, with 9 positions matching TRBD1. The CDR3 loop spans 17 amino acids. Germline lookup yields CDR1 SGHNT and CDR2 YENEEA. V lost 5 bases, J lost 0 bases, and 9 bases stayed unmatched. CDR3 sequence reads: CASSRPGTGTSTDTQYF. In DNA, the CDR3 is TGTGCCAGCAGCCGTCCCGGGACAGGGACTAGCACAGATACGCAGTATTTT.

The V call is TRBV28, the J call TRBJ1-5; a possible D gene is TRBD1 (6 bases). V lost 7 bases to trimming and J lost 4 bases, with 8 bases between them. Per germline, CDR1 MDHEN and CDR2 SYDVKM. CDR3 length: 12 residues. Here the CDR3 reads CASTRGNQPQHF. In DNA form, the CDR3 reads TGTGCCAGCACGAGGGGGAATCAGCCCCAGCATTTT. Full variable domain (rest looked up from reference TRBV28 and TRBJ1-5): DVKVTQSSRYLVKRTGEKVFLECVQDMDHENMFWYRQDPGLGLRLIYFSYDVKMKEKGDIPEGYSVSREKKERFSLILESASTNQTSMYLCASTRGNQPQHFGDGTRLSIL.

This clone was picked up one time. This sequence joins TRBV5-4 and TRBJ1-4; TRBD1 agrees at 7 bases. V shed 1 base and J 6 bases; nucleotides not matched to a gene: 6. Germline loops: CDR1 SGHNT, CDR2 YYREEE (reference sequence). The CDR3 spans 15 residues. This CDR3 is CASSLRQGMDEKLFF. CDR3 DNA sequence: TGTGCCAGCAGCTTGAGACAGGGTATGGATGAAAAACTGTTTTTT.

The CDR3 loop reads CASSLGGSRSDTQYF. In DNA, the CDR3 is TGTGCCAGCAGCTTAGGCGGGAGTCGGTCAGATACGCAGTATTTT. This rearrangement joins TRBV7-8 to TRBJ2-3; 7 positions agree with TRBD2. CDR1 is SGHVS and CDR2 is FQNEAQ in the germline V gene. The CDR3 totals 15 residues. Germline trimming cut 1 base from V and 4 bases from J; bases unmatched to any gene: 5.

CDR3 sequence: CASSPRIWDSEPLHF. DNA for the CDR3: TGTGCCAGCAGCCCTAGAATCTGGGACAGCGAACCCCTCCACTTT. The chain combines TRBV5-6 with TRBJ1-6; TRBD1 agrees at 7 bases. V shed 4 bases, J shed 12 bases, and the junction held 13 bases outside the gene matches. The germline CDR1 and CDR2 sequences are SGHDT and YYEEEE. This CDR3 comprises 15 residues.